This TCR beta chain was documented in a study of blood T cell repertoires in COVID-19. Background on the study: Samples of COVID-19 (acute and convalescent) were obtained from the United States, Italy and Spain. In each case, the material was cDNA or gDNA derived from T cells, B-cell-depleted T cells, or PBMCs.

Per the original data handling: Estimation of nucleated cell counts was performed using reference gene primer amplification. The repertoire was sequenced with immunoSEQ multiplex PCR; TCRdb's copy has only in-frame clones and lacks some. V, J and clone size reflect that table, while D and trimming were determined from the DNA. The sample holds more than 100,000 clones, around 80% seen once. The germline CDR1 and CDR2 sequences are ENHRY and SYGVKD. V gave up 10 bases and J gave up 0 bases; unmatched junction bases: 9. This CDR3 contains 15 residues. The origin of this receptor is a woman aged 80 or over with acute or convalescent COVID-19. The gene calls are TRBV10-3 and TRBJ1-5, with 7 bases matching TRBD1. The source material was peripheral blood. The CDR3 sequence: CASGTDNNSNQPQHF. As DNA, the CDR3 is TGTGCCAGTGGGACAGATAACAATAGCAATCAGCCCCAGCATTTT.